The 24 T cell receptor beta chains below come from one sample, sequenced in a study of human T cells and chemical hapten exposure. A single record per CDR3 protein comes from TCRdb applying MiXCR to the RACE reads. The sample includes roughly 180,000 distinct CDR3 sequences, roughly 15% of them seen just once. Time point defined: patch test 1, 2 weeks after DPC sensitization. Stated treatment: therapeutic diphenylcyclopropenone sensitization with weekly scalp DPC. Sequencing used whole blood, obtained in connection with sensitization to the hapten diphenylcyclopropenone (DPC). These TCRs come from a woman between 25 and 40 years old with alopecia areata. Some clones in this sample may be carry-over from other donors' samples.

The chain couples TRBV29-1 to TRBJ1-4; no firm D call. Per germline, CDR1 SQVTM and CDR2 ANQGSEA. There are 13 residues in the CDR3. Trimming left V 0 bases short and J 3 bases short, with 5 bases between. The CDR3 DNA is TGCAGCGTTGAAGACCGGTCTAATGAAAAACTGTTTTTT. Amino acids: CSVEDRSNEKLFF.

This clonotype was seen many times. The chain has TRBV5-1 and TRBJ2-5; D may correspond to TRBD1 or TRBD2 (5 bases each). Germline V gene data show CDR1 as SGHRS and CDR2 as YFSETQ. The CDR3 spans 14 residues. With 0 bases removed from V and 1 base from J, the gap between germline ends came to 7 bases. In nucleotides, the CDR3 is TGCGCCAGCAGCTTGGCAGGGACCCAAGAGACCCAGTACTTC. Translating it yields CASSLAGTQETQYF. Full variable domain (rest looked up from reference TRBV5-1 and TRBJ2-5): KAGVTQTPRYLIKTRGQQVTLSCSPISGHRSVSWYQQTPGQGLQFLFEYFSETQRNKGNFPGRFSGRQFSNSRSEMNVSTLELGDSALYLCASSLAGTQETQYFGPGTRLLVL.

This clonotype was seen only a few times. This chain connects TRBV27 to TRBJ2-1, with a possible D match to TRBD2 (7 bases). Per germline, CDR1 MNHEY and CDR2 SMNVEV (reference sequence). CDR3 length: 15 amino acids. V lost 5 bases and J 4 bases, leaving 15 bases between the germline ends. The CDR3 protein is CASSPPRGGYNEQFF. DNA for the CDR3: TGTGCCAGCAGTCCCCCTAGGGGGGGGTACAATGAGCAGTTCTTC.

This clonotype was seen a handful of times. The chain combines TRBV12-3 or TRBV12-4 with TRBJ2-1; D ambiguous. V was pared by 2 bases and J by 7 bases, with 12 bases between. The CDR3 sequence is 14 residues long. This CDR3 reads CASSLPSLKNEQFF. CDR3 in DNA: TGTGCCAGCAGTTTACCTAGTCTCAAGAATGAGCAGTTCTTC.

This clonotype was counted a few times. V and J are TRBV5-1 and TRBJ2-7; 9 bases fit TRBD1. The CDR3 is 14 residues long. Germline CDR1 and CDR2: SGHRS and YFSETQ. The J segment lost 5 bases and the V segment lost 4 bases, leaving 7 bases of the junction unmatched. CDR3 residues: CASSQQGAGNEQYF. In DNA, the CDR3 is TGCGCCAGCAGCCAACAGGGGGCTGGGAACGAGCAGTACTTC.

This chain uses TRBV5-5 with TRBJ2-1; the D gene is possibly TRBD1 (5 bases). The CDR3 contains 15 residues. V was clipped by 4 bases and J by 0 bases, with 11 bases between them. Per germline, CDR1 SGHKS and CDR2 YYEKEE (reference sequence). This CDR3 is CASSLQGNSYNEQFF. The CDR3 DNA reads TGTGCCAGCAGCCTTCAGGGTAACTCCTACAATGAGCAGTTCTTC. Full variable domain (outside the CDR3, taken from reference TRBV5-5 and TRBJ2-1): DAGVTQSPTHLIKTRGQQVTLRCSPISGHKSVSWYQQVLGQGPQFIFQYYEKEERGRGNFPDRFSARQFPNYSSELNVNALLLGDSALYLCASSLQGNSYNEQFFGPGTRLTVL.

DNA for the CDR3: TGTGCCAGCAGTTTGGGTAGCAGATACGAGCAGTACTTC. It specifies CASSLGSRYEQYF. The chain combines TRBV12-3 or TRBV12-4 with TRBJ2-7; D remains unclear. Trimming cost V 3 bases and J 4 bases, with 10 bases left between them. This CDR3 region has 13 residues.

This clonotype showed up just a few times. The V call is TRBV20-1, the J call TRBJ2-6; 11 bases fit TRBD2. Germline CDR1 is DFQATT and CDR2 is SNEGSKA (reference sequence). The V gene end was trimmed by 3 bases and the J gene end by 1 base; junction bases not matched to a gene: 2. The CDR3 spans 16 residues. The CDR3 reads CSASTSGSSGANVLTF. CDR3 coding DNA: TGCAGTGCTAGTACTAGCGGGAGTTCTGGGGCCAACGTCCTGACTTTC.

The rearrangement links TRBV28 to TRBJ1-1; D is ambiguous. The CDR3 is made up of 12 amino acids. The V end lost 6 bases, the J end lost 8 bases, and 13 bases lay between the germline ends. Per germline, CDR1 MDHEN and CDR2 SYDVKM. The CDR3 nucleotides are TGTGCCAGCAGAGTCGAGGGATCAGAAGCTTTCTTT. This encodes CASRVEGSEAFF.

This clonotype has a handful of counts. The chain uses TRBV4-2 and TRBJ2-5, with 10 bases that match TRBD2. The CDR3 sequence is 16 residues long. Unmatched junction bases numbered 7, after V lost 1 base and J lost 5 bases. Germline assignment: CDR1 LGHNA and CDR2 YNFKEQ. For the CDR3, the DNA is TGTGCCAGCAGCCAAGGGGTTAGCGGGGGGTTTGAGACCCAGTACTTC. The encoded protein is CASSQGVSGGFETQYF.

The V and J genes are TRBV29-1 and TRBJ2-3, with D possibly matching TRBD2 (7 bases). Germline V lookup: CDR1 SQVTM, CDR2 ANQGSEA. Trimming removed 6 bases from V and 5 bases from J, with 27 bases in between. The CDR3 is 17 amino acids. CDR3 residues: CSVQPRLGLGDIDTQYF. The CDR3 DNA is TGCAGCGTGCAACCTCGTTTAGGACTAGGGGACATAGATACGCAGTATTTT.

The chain is built from TRBV11-2 and TRBJ2-5; D might be TRBD1 (6 bases). Germline CDR1 is SGHAT and CDR2 is FQNNGV. This CDR3 has 17 residues. Trimming removed 8 bases from V and 2 bases from J, with 24 bases in between. The CDR3 DNA reads TGTGCCAGCCGCCCCCCGCACAGCGCAGGGGCTCAAGAGACCCAGTACTTC. Amino acids: CASRPPHSAGAQETQYF.

As for this clonotype: A much larger clone sits a single nucleotide away, making a read error possible. The chain is built from TRBV3-1 and TRBJ2-1; 8 bases are a match to TRBD1. This CDR3 has 17 residues. V lost 1 base to trimming and J lost 5 bases; unmatched junction nucleotides: 10. CDR1 and CDR2 from the germline V gene are LGHDT and YNNKEL (reference sequence). The CDR3 coding sequence is TGTGCCAGCAGCCAAGCTCCCCAGGGGGCGACGGACAATGAGCAGTTCTTC. Encoded protein: CASSQAPQGATDNEQFF.

The J gene is TRBJ2-7, the V gene TRBV7-9; D is possibly TRBD2 (6 bases). The V and J ends lost 1 base and 1 base respectively, with 8 bases between them. This CDR3 spans 14 amino acids. Germline CDR1 and CDR2: SEHNR and FQNEAQ (reference sequence). The CDR3 nucleotides read TGTGCCAGCAGCTTAGAGGGACTTTCCTACGAGCAGTACTTC. Translating it yields CASSLEGLSYEQYF.

This clonotype was seen a few times. V usage is TRBV14 and J usage is TRBJ1-6; the D is unclear. CDR1 SGHDN and CDR2 FVKESK come from the germline V gene. This CDR3 has 16 amino acids. With 0 bases removed from V and 7 bases from J, the gap between germline ends came to 13 bases. In DNA, the CDR3 is TGTGCCAGCAGCCAAGATCTGGGAGGTCTGAATTCACCCCTCCACTTT. Translating gives CASSQDLGGLNSPLHF.

This clonotype was seen more than once but under ten times. The chain links TRBV14 to TRBJ2-7; D call uncertain. V was cut by 4 bases and J by 3 bases, with 13 bases left in between. CDR3 length: 14 residues. Germline assignment: CDR1 SGHDN and CDR2 FVKESK. CDR3 bases: TGTGCCAGCAGCCCGAGGTTGTACAGCTACGAGCAGTACTTC. Translation: CASSPRLYSYEQYF.

The chain is built from TRBV29-1 and TRBJ2-6, with D uncertain. Germline V gene lookup returns CDR1 SQVTM and CDR2 ANQGSEA. This CDR3 is 14 amino acids long. With 4 bases removed from V and 0 bases from J, the gap between germline ends came to 7 bases. Written as DNA, the CDR3 is TGCAGCGTTGTCACCGGCTCTGGGGCCAACGTCCTGACTTTC. This translates into CSVVTGSGANVLTF.

The chain combines TRBV29-1 with TRBJ1-1; D gene unclear. Trimming stripped 4 bases from V and 1 base from J, with 10 bases between. This CDR3 comprises 13 residues. Looked up from germline, CDR1 is SQVTM and CDR2 is ANQGSEA. In nucleotides, the CDR3 is TGCAGCGTTGCTGTACACAAGAACACTGAAGCTTTCTTT. This encodes CSVAVHKNTEAFF.

This CDR3 is CASSRAGGPYNEQFF. DNA for the CDR3: TGTGCCAGCAGTAGAGCGGGGGGGCCCTACAATGAGCAGTTCTTC. The gene calls are TRBV2 and TRBJ2-1; 10 bases fit TRBD2. The CDR3 length is 15 residues. CDR1 is SNHLY, CDR2 FYNNEI, per germline. The trim removed 5 bases at V and 2 bases at J, leaving 3 bases unmatched.

This clonotype was observed many times. J is TRBJ1-1 and V is TRBV7-3; D gene unclear. V was cut by 5 bases and J by 1 base, with 8 bases left in between. The CDR3 is made up of 13 amino acids. Germline V lookup: CDR1 SGHTA, CDR2 FQGTGA. The CDR3 DNA is TGTGCCAGCAGCCCACACAAGAACACTGAAGCTTTCTTT. Its translation: CASSPHKNTEAFF.

The chain is built from TRBV12-3 or TRBV12-4 and TRBJ2-3, with 11 nucleotides matching TRBD1. The trim removed 7 bases at V and 4 bases at J, leaving 7 bases unmatched. The CDR3 is 15 residues long. The CDR3 DNA sequence: TGTGCCAGCAACCCTCGGGGACAGGGGGCAGATACGCAGTATTTT. It encodes CASNPRGQGADTQYF.

The chain links TRBV6-5 to TRBJ2-3; TRBD2 matches at 7 bases. This CDR3 is built from 15 residues. Germline lookup yields CDR1 MNHEY and CDR2 SVGAGI. The V gene end was trimmed by 2 bases and the J gene end by 1 base; junction bases not matched to a gene: 3. DNA of the CDR3: TGTGCCAGCAGTTACGCTAGCGGACGCACAGATACGCAGTATTTT. This sequence encodes CASSYASGRTDTQYF.

V is TRBV18 and J is TRBJ2-3; D ambiguous. Germline V CDR1 and CDR2: KGHSH, LQKENI. This CDR3 spans 14 amino acids. V lost 3 bases to trimming and J lost 2 bases, with 9 bases between them. The DNA of the CDR3 is TGTGCCAGCTCACCCCCCGCCGTCACAGATACGCAGTATTTT. Amino acid sequence: CASSPPAVTDTQYF.

The chain links TRBV10-2 to TRBJ2-3; perhaps TRBD2 as D (5 bases). Trimming took off 0 bases at V and 4 bases at J, with 11 bases between the two ends. Germline V gives CDR1 WSHSY, CDR2 SAAADI. There are 15 residues in the CDR3. Here the CDR3 DNA reads TGCGCCAGCAGTGAGTCGGGTAGCGCTCCAGATACGCAGTATTTT. Amino acids: CASSESGSAPDTQYF.